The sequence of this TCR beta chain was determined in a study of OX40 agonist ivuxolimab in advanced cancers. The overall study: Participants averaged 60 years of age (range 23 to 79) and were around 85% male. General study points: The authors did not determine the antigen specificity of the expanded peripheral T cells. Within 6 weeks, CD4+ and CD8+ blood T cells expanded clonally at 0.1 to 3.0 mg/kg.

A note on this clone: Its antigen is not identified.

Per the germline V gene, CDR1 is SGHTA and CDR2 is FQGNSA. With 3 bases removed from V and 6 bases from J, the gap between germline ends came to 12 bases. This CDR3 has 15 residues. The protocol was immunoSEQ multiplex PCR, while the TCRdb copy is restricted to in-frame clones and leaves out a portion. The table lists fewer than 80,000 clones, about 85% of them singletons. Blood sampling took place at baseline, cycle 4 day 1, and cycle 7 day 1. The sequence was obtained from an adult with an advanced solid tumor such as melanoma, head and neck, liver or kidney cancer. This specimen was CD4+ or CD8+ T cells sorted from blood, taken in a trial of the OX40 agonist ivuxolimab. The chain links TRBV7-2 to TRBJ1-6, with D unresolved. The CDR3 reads CASSLGPPPNSPLHF. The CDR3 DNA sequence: TGTGCCAGCAGCTTGGGCCCCCCGCCTAATTCACCCCTCCACTTT.